One and the same sample provided the 17 T cell receptor beta chains below, sequenced in a study of CD8 T cell repertoires and HIV-1 epitope variants. This table comes from immunoSEQ multiplex PCR, and its TCRdb copy is limited to in-frame clones, with some not included. The profile shows 5,500 to 6,500 clones, 60% to 75% of them singletons. These TCRs are of unknown antigen specificity. Sequencing was performed on cultured CD8+ T cells derived from PBMCs. Receptor source: a male donor with HIV.

This chain joins TRBV5-6 and TRBJ2-5; no firm D call. Judging by the DNA end, TRBJ2-7 fits better; the J call may be wrong. CDR3 size: 12 residues. Germline assignment: CDR1 SGHDT and CDR2 YYEEEE. The CDR3 spells CASSLASYEQYF. In DNA, the CDR3 is TGTGCCAGCAGCTTGGCCTCCTACGAGCAGTACTTC.

V usage is TRBV28 and J usage is TRBJ2-7, with TRBD2 as a possible D gene (5 bases). Germline V lookup: CDR1 MDHEN, CDR2 SYDVKM. CDR3 size: 14 residues. The germline V and J ends were trimmed by 3 bases and 6 bases, with 15 bases remaining between them. The CDR3 region has the DNA TGTGCCAGCAGTTTGTTCATCCTAGGAGGCGAGCAGTACTTC. Translated, it gives CASSLFILGGEQYF.

The chain links TRBV5-1 to TRBJ2-5, with 13 bases that match TRBD2. The V gene end was trimmed by 4 bases and the J gene end by 4 bases; junction bases not matched to a gene: 7. The CDR3 runs to 16 residues. Germline CDR1 is SGHRS and CDR2 is YFSETQ. In nucleotides, the CDR3 is TGCGCCAGCAGCCATAAGACTAGCGGGGGGACAGAGACCCAGTACTTC. Amino acids: CASSHKTSGGTETQYF. Full variable domain (missing parts from reference TRBV5-1 and TRBJ2-5): KAGVTQTPRYLIKTRGQQVTLSCSPISGHRSVSWYQQTPGQGLQFLFEYFSETQRNKGNFPGRFSGRQFSNSRSEMNVSTLELGDSALYLCASSHKTSGGTETQYFGPGTRLLVL.

The V and J genes are TRBV6-5 and TRBJ2-1; TRBD2 agrees at 7 bases. Germline lookup yields CDR1 MNHEY and CDR2 SVGAGI. The V gene end was trimmed by 2 bases and the J gene end by 2 bases; junction bases not matched to a gene: 3. CDR3 length equals 15 residues. CDR3 amino acids: CASSYRAGAYNEQFF. The CDR3 DNA follows: TGTGCCAGCAGTTACCGGGCGGGGGCCTACAATGAGCAGTTCTTC.

This rearrangement joins TRBV9 to TRBJ2-3, with a weak D call TRBD1 (5 bases). CDR3 length equals 14 residues. The germline V and J ends were trimmed by 0 bases and 2 bases, with 7 bases remaining between them. CDR1 and CDR2 (germline): SGDLS, YYNGEE. The DNA for the CDR3 is TGTGCCAGCAGCGTAGAAGGGGCCACAGATACGCAGTATTTT. It specifies CASSVEGATDTQYF.

This clone was seen a handful of times. The rearrangement joins TRBV6-4 to TRBJ1-1; maybe TRBD1 (6 bases). Germline lookup yields CDR1 MRHNA and CDR2 SNTAGT. V shed 6 bases and J shed 1 base, with 15 bases lying between them. There are 15 residues in the CDR3. This CDR3 reads CASRVRDTTNTEAFF. The CDR3 DNA follows: TGTGCCAGCAGAGTGCGGGACACAACGAACACTGAAGCTTTCTTT.

The chain carries TRBV28 and TRBJ2-7; maybe TRBD2 (5 bases). The germline V gene encodes CDR1 MDHEN and CDR2 SYDVKM. Trimming shortened V by 5 bases and J by 4 bases, and 9 bases separated the two germline ends. The CDR3 runs 12 residues. This CDR3 reads CASSLSGYEQYF. CDR3 coding DNA: TGTGCCAGCAGTCTCTCGGGATACGAGCAGTACTTC.

The chain employs TRBV5-4 and TRBJ2-7; D might be TRBD1 (5 bases). With 6 bases removed from V and 3 bases from J, the gap between germline ends came to 13 bases. Germline CDR1 reads SGHNT; CDR2 reads YYREEE (reference sequence). This CDR3 has 13 residues. The CDR3 region is CASTQGLNYEQYF. The CDR3 coding sequence is TGTGCCAGCACCCAGGGATTAAACTACGAGCAGTACTTC.

Here the CDR3 reads CASSVLRTGDTGELFF. The CDR3 nucleotides are TGTGCCAGCAGCGTTCTCCGGACAGGGGACACCGGGGAGCTGTTTTTT. The chain combines TRBV5-6 with TRBJ2-2, with 9 bases that match TRBD1. This CDR3 spans 16 amino acids. The germline gives CDR1 SGHDT, CDR2 YYEEEE. Unmatched junction bases numbered 7, after V lost 4 bases and J lost 3 bases.

The chain carries TRBV6-5 and TRBJ1-5, with unresolved D. Per germline, CDR1 MNHEY and CDR2 SVGAGI. This CDR3 comprises 14 residues. V shed 2 bases and J shed 5 bases, with 10 bases lying between them. DNA of the CDR3: TGTGCCAGCAGTTACACCGTAACTGATCAGCCCCAGCATTTT. It is translated as CASSYTVTDQPQHF.

This clone was counted between two and nine times. This CDR3 reads CACRGGQGVEAFF. DNA for the CDR3: TGTGCCTGCCGAGGAGGACAGGGGGTTGAAGCTTTCTTT. The chain links TRBV30 to TRBJ1-1; TRBD1 agrees at 10 bases. V shed 6 bases and J 7 bases; nucleotides not matched to a gene: 8. The CDR3 has 13 amino acids. In germline, CDR1 is GTSNPN, CDR2 SVGIG (reference sequence). Together with reference TRBV30 and TRBJ1-1, the CDR3 gives the full variable domain: SQTIHQWPATLVQPVGSPLSLECTVEGTSNPNLYWYRQAAGRGLQLLFYSVGIGQISSEVPQNLSASRPQDRQFILSSKKLLLSDSGFYLCACRGGQGVEAFFGQGTRLTVV.

The chain joins TRBV6-5 to TRBJ2-3; 12 positions agree with TRBD2. The CDR3 extends over 16 amino acids. The V gene end was trimmed by 4 bases and the J gene end by 2 bases; junction bases not matched to a gene: 4. CDR1 and CDR2 (germline): MNHEY, SVGAGI. The CDR3 region has the DNA TGTGCCAGCAGTTCCTGGACTAGCGGGGACACAGATACGCAGTATTTT. Amino acid sequence: CASSSWTSGDTDTQYF.

This rearrangement joins TRBV28 to TRBJ2-3, with D tentatively TRBD1 (6 bases). Germline V lookup: CDR1 MDHEN, CDR2 SYDVKM. The CDR3 is 15 amino acids. V was pared by 5 bases and J by 2 bases, with 14 bases between. CDR3 sequence (DNA): TGTGCCAGCAGTCCCGGGGCAGGGGCCACAGATACGCAGTATTTT. Translating gives CASSPGAGATDTQYF. The entire variable domain, with the rest obtained from reference TRBV28 and TRBJ2-3, is as follows: DVKVTQSSRYLVKRTGEKVFLECVQDMDHENMFWYRQDPGLGLRLIYFSYDVKMKEKGDIPEGYSVSREKKERFSLILESASTNQTSMYLCASSPGAGATDTQYFGPGTRLTVL.

This rearrangement joins TRBV7-8 to TRBJ1-1, with 7 bases matching TRBD1. The CDR3 consists of 15 residues. With 5 bases clipped from V and 0 bases from J, the junction kept 6 bases outside the gene matches. Germline assignment: CDR1 SGHVS and CDR2 FQNEAQ. The CDR3 loop is CASSPWDSLNTEAFF. Written as DNA, the CDR3 is TGTGCCAGCAGCCCGTGGGACAGTCTGAACACTGAAGCTTTCTTT.

By frequency in the sample, this clone is medium-sized. The rearrangement uses TRBV6-4 and TRBJ1-2; 12 nucleotides align to TRBD1. This CDR3 comprises 18 residues. V lost 4 bases to trimming and J lost 4 bases; unmatched junction nucleotides: 13. CDR1 and CDR2 from the germline V gene are MRHNA and SNTAGT. CDR3 in amino acids: CASSVPPRDRGLVYGYTF. CDR3 nucleotides: TGTGCCAGCAGTGTCCCCCCCAGGGACAGGGGGCTTGTCTATGGCTACACCTTC.

This chain connects TRBV28 to TRBJ2-1, with D hard to call. This CDR3 region has 15 residues. Per germline, CDR1 MDHEN and CDR2 SYDVKM. V shed 6 bases and J shed 0 bases, with 12 bases lying between them. The CDR3 here is CASRITVSSYNEQFF. For the CDR3, the DNA is TGTGCCAGCAGGATTACAGTTAGCTCCTACAATGAGCAGTTCTTC. Based on the CDR3 plus reference TRBV28 and TRBJ2-1, the full variable domain is DVKVTQSSRYLVKRTGEKVFLECVQDMDHENMFWYRQDPGLGLRLIYFSYDVKMKEKGDIPEGYSVSREKKERFSLILESASTNQTSMYLCASRITVSSYNEQFFGPGTRLTVL.

The chain couples TRBV6-5 to TRBJ1-1; D may be TRBD1 (5 bases). In germline, CDR1 is MNHEY, CDR2 SVGAGI. The V and J ends lost 2 bases and 7 bases respectively, with 8 bases between them. The CDR3 loop spans 12 amino acids. The CDR3 DNA reads TGTGCCAGCAGTTACGGGGGAAATGAAGCTTTCTTT. Protein sequence: CASSYGGNEAFF.